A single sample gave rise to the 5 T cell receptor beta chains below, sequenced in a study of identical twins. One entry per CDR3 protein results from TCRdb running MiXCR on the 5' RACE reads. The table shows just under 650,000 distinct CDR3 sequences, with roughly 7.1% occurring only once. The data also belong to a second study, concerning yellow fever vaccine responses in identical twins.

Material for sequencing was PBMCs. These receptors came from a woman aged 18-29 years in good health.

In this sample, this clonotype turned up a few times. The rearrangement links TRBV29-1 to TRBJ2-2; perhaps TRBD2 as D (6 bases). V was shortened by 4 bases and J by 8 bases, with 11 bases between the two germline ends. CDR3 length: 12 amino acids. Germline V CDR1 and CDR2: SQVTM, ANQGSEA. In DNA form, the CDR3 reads TGCAGCGTTGCAGGGAGGTCAGGGGAGCTGTTTTTT. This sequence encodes CSVAGRSGELFF.

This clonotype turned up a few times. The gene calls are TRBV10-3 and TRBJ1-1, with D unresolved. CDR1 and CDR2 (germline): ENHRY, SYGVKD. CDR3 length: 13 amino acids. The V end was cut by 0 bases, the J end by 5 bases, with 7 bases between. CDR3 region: CAISESFGTEAFF. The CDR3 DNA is TGTGCCATCAGTGAGTCGTTTGGGACTGAAGCTTTCTTT.

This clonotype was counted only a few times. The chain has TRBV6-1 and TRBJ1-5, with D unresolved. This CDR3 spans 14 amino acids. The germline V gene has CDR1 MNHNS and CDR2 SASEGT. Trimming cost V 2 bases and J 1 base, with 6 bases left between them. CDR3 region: CASSELQSNQPQHF. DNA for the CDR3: TGTGCCAGCAGTGAACTTCAGAGCAATCAGCCCCAGCATTTT.

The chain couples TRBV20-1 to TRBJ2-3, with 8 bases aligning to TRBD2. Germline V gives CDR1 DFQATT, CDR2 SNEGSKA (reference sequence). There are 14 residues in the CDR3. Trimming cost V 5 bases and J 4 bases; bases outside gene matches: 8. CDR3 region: CSAPRGGVADTQYF. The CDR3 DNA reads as TGCAGTGCTCCCCGGGGGGGGGTAGCAGATACGCAGTATTTT.

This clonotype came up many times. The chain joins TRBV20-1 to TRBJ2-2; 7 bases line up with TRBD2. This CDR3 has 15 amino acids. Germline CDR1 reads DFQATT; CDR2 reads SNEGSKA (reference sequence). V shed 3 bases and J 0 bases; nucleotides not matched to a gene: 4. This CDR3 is CSARIAGSNTGELFF. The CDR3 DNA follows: TGCAGTGCTAGGATAGCGGGCTCGAACACCGGGGAGCTGTTTTTT.